The 5 T cell receptor beta chains listed next were all sequenced from one sample in a study of blood T cell repertoires in COVID-19. Method: immunoSEQ multiplex PCR; TCRdb's copy keeps in-frame clones and lacks some. The sample holds some 150,000 clones; about 79% are singletons and the top ten take almost 10%. Sequencing used peripheral blood. The source is a woman between 50 and 59 years old with acute or convalescent COVID-19.

The CDR3 sequence: CASSYSTFGSSEQYF. The CDR3 coding sequence is TGTGCCAGCAGTTACTCCACCTTCGGGTCTTCCGAGCAGTACTTC. The chain combines TRBV6-5 with TRBJ2-7, with D hard to call. In germline, CDR1 is MNHEY, CDR2 SVGAGI. Deletions cut 0 bases from V and 6 bases from J, with 15 bases between. The CDR3 is 15 amino acids.

V and J are TRBV19 and TRBJ1-3; no clear D gene. Per germline, CDR1 LNHDA and CDR2 SQIVND (reference sequence). There are 20 residues in the CDR3. V lost 3 bases to trimming and J lost 0 bases, with 24 bases between them. CDR3 in DNA: TGTGCCAGTAGTATCCAATTATCGTACGACCAGGCCAACTCTGGAAACACCATATATTTT. This codes for CASSIQLSYDQANSGNTIYF.

The chain recombines TRBV4-1 with TRBJ1-3, with 7 bases fitting TRBD1. The V segment lost 5 bases and the J segment 3 bases; nucleotides outside the gene matches: 10. This CDR3 has 16 amino acids. Germline lookup yields CDR1 MGHRA and CDR2 YSYEKL. This CDR3 reads CASSSRYQGGGNTIYF. CDR3 bases: TGCGCCAGCAGCTCAAGATATCAGGGGGGTGGAAACACCATATATTTT.

A remark on this clone: An end of the junction does not agree with germline; a read error may underlie this. The chain carries TRBV11-2 and TRBJ2-1; TRBD2 aligns across 8 bases. The CDR3 runs to 16 residues. CDR1 and CDR2 from the germline V gene are SGHAT and FQNNGV. CDR3 DNA sequence: TGTGCCTGCAGCTGGGACCCCGGGACTAGGGGCAATGAGCAGTTCTTC. It specifies CACSWDPGTRGNEQFF.

The chain carries TRBV19 and TRBJ2-1; the D is unclear. Trimming stripped 2 bases from V and 6 bases from J, with 11 bases between. The germline gives CDR1 LNHDA, CDR2 SQIVND (reference sequence). The CDR3 covers 14 residues. CDR3 nucleotide sequence: TGTGCCAGTAGTATACGAGGTTCCCTCAATGAGCAGTTCTTC. The encoded protein is CASSIRGSLNEQFF.